This T cell receptor beta chain is from a study of blood T cell repertoires in COVID-19 (dated by TCRdb to the early 2020s). About the study as a whole: Samples from collaborators originated in the United States, Italy and Spain and spanned both the acute and convalescent phases of COVID-19. Samples were obtained from the ongoing ImmuneRACE study (first 160 participants) and from 1,254 subjects provided by 6 global collaborators. Nearly every sample came with metadata listing a de-identified subject ID, COVID-19 status, age in years and sex. The dataset comprised deeply sampled blood TCRbeta repertoires from subjects exposed to, actively infected with, or recovered from COVID-19. A freely available public database, intended as a resource for researchers studying the immune response to SARS-CoV-2, is where the repertoires were released. HLA class I and class II types, where available, came from metadata supplied by the sample provider rather than from assay-based typing. The material from the prospective study consisted of cDNA or gDNA derived from T cells, B-cell-depleted T cells, or PBMCs. Findings and caveats that apply to the study as a whole: Clinical and demographic metadata were provided uncurated, with the amount varying by source and participant.

The CDR3 spans 12 residues, from the cysteine through the phenylalanine. Only the CDR3 part of the read is kept: 36 bases, read in frame from the first base. V drops 7 bases and J drops 8 bases, leaving 14 bases in between. The immunoSEQ Assay, a bias-controlled multiplex PCR, was used to amplify TCRbeta CDR3 regions from genomic DNA. Under the source paper's analysis protocol: The number of nucleated cells in each sample was estimated from the amplification of reference gene primers within the assay. To quantify the absolute abundance of each unique TCRbeta CDR3 rearrangement, sequence reads were collapsed and filtered. For each sample, productive Simpson clonality was calculated by taking the square root of Simpson's diversity index across productive rearrangements. The source is immuneACCESS, and TCRdb retained only in-frame sequences with V and J called. Part of the clones is not carried over; for the studies checked, unresolved V genes explain less than half of this, and the remainder is unexplained. From that table come the V and J calls and clone size; the DNA was used to work out D and trimming. The sample data list fewer than 500,000 clones, and 80% to 90% of these were observed just once. The ten largest make up more than 4% of the sample.

As regards this clone: Its antigen is still unknown. One base away there is no much larger clone; base qualities are not given.

Whole blood was collected in K2EDTA tubes by collaborating institutions according to the institutions' own protocols. For TCRbeta analysis, collaborators shipped samples in one of three forms: frozen whole blood, isolated PBMCs, or DNA extracted from either of those sample types. The sample was peripheral blood. The chain is encoded by TRBV12-3 or TRBV12-4 joined to TRBJ1-2; the best D guess is TRBD1, with 5 bases matching. The source is a woman aged 25-40 years with acute or convalescent COVID-19. The CDR3 in this case is CASKPLQGGYTF. In nucleotides, the sequence is TGTGCCAGCAAACCGCTCCAGGGAGGCTACACCTTC.